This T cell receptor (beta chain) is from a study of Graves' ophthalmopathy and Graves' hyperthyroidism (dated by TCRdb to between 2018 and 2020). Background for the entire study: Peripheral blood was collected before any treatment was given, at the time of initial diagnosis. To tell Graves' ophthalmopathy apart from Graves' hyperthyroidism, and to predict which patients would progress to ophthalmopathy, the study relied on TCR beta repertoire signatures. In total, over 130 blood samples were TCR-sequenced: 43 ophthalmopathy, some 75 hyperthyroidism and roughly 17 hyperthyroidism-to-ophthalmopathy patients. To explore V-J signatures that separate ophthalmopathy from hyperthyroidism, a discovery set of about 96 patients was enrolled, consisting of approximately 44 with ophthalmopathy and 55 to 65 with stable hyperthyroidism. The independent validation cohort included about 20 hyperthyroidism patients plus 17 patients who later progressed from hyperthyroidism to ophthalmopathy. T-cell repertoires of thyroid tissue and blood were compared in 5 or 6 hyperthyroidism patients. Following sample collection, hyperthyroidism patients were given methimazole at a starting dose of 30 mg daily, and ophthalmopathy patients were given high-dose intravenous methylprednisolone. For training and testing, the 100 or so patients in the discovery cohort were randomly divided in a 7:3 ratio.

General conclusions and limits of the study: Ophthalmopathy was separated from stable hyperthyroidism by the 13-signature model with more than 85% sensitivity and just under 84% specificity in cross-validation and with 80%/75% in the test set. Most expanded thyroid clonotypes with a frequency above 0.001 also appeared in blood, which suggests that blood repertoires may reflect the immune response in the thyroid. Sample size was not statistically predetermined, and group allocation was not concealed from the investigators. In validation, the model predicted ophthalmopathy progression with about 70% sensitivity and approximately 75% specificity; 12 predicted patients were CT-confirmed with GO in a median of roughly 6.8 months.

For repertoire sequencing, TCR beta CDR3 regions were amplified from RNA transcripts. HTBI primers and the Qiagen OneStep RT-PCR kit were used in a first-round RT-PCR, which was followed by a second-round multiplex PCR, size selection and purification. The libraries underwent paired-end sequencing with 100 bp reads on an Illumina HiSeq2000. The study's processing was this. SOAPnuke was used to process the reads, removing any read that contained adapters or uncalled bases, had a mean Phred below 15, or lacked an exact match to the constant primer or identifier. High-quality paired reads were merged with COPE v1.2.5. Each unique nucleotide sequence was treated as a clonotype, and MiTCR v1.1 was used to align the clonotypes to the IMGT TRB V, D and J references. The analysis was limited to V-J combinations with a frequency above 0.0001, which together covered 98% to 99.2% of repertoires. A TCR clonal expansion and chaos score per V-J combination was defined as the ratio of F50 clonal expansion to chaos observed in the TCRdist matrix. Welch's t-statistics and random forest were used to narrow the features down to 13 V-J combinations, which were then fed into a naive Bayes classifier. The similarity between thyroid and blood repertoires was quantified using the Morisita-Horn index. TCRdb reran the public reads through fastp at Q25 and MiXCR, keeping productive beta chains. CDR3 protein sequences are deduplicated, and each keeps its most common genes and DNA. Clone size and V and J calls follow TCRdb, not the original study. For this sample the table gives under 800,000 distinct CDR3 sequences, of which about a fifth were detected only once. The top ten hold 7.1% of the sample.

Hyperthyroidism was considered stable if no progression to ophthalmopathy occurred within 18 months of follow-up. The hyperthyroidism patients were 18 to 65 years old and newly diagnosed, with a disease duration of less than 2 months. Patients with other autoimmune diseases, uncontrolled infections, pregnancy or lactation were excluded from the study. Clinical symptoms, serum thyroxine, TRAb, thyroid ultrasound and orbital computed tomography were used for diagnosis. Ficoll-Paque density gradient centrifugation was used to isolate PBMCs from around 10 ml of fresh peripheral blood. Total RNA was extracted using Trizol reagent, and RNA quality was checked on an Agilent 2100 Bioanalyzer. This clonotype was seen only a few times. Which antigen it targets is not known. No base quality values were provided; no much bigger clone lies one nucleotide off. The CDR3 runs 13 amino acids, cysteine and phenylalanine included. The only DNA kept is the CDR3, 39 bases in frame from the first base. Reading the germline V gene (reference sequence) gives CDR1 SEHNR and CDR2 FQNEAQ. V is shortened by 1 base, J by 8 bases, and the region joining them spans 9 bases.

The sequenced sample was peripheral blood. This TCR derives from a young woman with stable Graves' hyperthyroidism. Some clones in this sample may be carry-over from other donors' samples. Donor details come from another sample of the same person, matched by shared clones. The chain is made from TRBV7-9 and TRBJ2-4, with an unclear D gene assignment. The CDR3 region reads CASSLGQWDIQYF. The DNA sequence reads TGTGCCAGCAGCTTAGGGCAATGGGACATTCAGTACTTC.